This T cell receptor (beta chain) was recorded in a study of T cell clones after liver transplantation. Study overall: Timepoints were pre-transplant, pre-withdrawal, and after withdrawal was completed or failed.

Clones were read by immunoSEQ multiplex PCR, and TCRdb kept only the in-frame ones, dropping some. The sample lists some 80,000 clones; roughly 80% were seen once. CDR3 length equals 15 residues. The germline gives CDR1 LNHDA, CDR2 SQIVND (reference sequence). Trimming took 5 bases from V and 6 from J; bases not matched to a gene: 7. The source is a human patient who received a liver transplant. Part of the T cells may come from the graft donor. The source material was CD4+ T cells from blood, sampled roughly 50 months after liver transplant. J is TRBJ1-5 and V is TRBV19; 10 nucleotides align to TRBD1. As DNA, the CDR3 is TGTGCCAGTAGTCCCGAGACAGGGGGCTTTCAGCCCCAGCATTTT. As protein: CASSPETGGFQPQHF.